Below are 29 T cell receptor beta chains sequenced from a single sample in a study of T cell repertoires in cytomegalovirus infection. Each CDR3 protein is one row after TCRdb ran MiXCR on the reads. The sample has approximately 250,000 distinct CDR3 sequences; 6.5% are singletons. Source material: PBMCs. These receptors all come from a human donor in good health (CMV status not recorded). Some clones in this sample may be carry-over from other donors' samples.

This clonotype came up many times. The V and J genes are TRBV20-1 and TRBJ2-2; D assignment may be TRBD1 or TRBD2 (5 bases each). Looked up from germline, CDR1 is DFQATT and CDR2 is SNEGSKA (reference sequence). The CDR3 has 13 residues. Trimming removed 6 bases from V and 4 bases from J, with 12 bases in between. In DNA form, the CDR3 reads TGCAGTGCCGCCCGGGGCGGCACCGGGGAGCTGTTTTTT. It codes for CSAARGGTGELFF.

This clonotype appeared many times. The chain couples TRBV20-1 to TRBJ2-5; 9 bases map to TRBD1. Germline loops: CDR1 DFQATT, CDR2 SNEGSKA (reference sequence). Unmatched junction bases numbered 5, after V lost 4 bases and J lost 2 bases. CDR3 size: 14 residues. This CDR3 reads CSAKYRGRQETQYF. CDR3 sequence (DNA): TGCAGTGCTAAATACAGGGGGCGGCAAGAGACCCAGTACTTC.

Ten or more counts support this clonotype. The chain employs TRBV7-2 and TRBJ1-2, with D possibly being TRBD1 (5 bases). Germline loops: CDR1 SGHTA, CDR2 FQGNSA. This CDR3 spans 13 amino acids. V lost 6 bases, J lost 4 bases, and 12 bases lay in between. CDR3 bases: TGTGCCAGCAGGCCCGGGGGTAGCTATGGCTACACCTTC. Translated: CASRPGGSYGYTF.

This clonotype has at least ten counts. J is TRBJ1-3 and V is TRBV7-9; TRBD1 is a possible D gene (5 bases). The V and J ends lost 5 bases and 5 bases respectively, with 16 bases between them. The CDR3 has 15 amino acids. From germline, CDR1 is SEHNR and CDR2 FQNEAQ (reference sequence). CDR3 sequence: CASSRGTVGRNTIYF. CDR3 nucleotide sequence: TGTGCCAGCAGCCGCGGGACGGTCGGACGAAACACCATATATTTT.

This clonotype was seen at least ten times. The chain recombines TRBV15 with TRBJ1-1; a possible D gene is TRBD1 (5 bases). The V end lost 1 base, the J end lost 1 base, and 13 bases lay between the germline ends. The germline V gene encodes CDR1 LNHNV and CDR2 YYDKDF (reference sequence). This CDR3 contains 16 residues. The CDR3 bases are TGTGCCACCAGCAGAGCACAGGTCCTAAGGAACACTGAAGCTTTCTTT. This gives the protein CATSRAQVLRNTEAFF.

The rearrangement uses TRBV29-1 and TRBJ1-2; D gene uncertain. The CDR3 is 12 amino acids. Germline values: CDR1 SQVTM, CDR2 ANQGSEA. V was clipped by 7 bases and J by 4 bases, with 13 bases between them. The CDR3 region is CSGSSYLYGYTF. The DNA for the CDR3 is TGCAGCGGATCAAGCTACCTCTATGGCTACACCTTC.

This clonotype showed up many times. The chain couples TRBV11-2 to TRBJ2-5; D gene ambiguous. V was pared by 0 bases and J by 4 bases, with 12 bases between. The CDR3 consists of 15 residues. Germline loops: CDR1 SGHAT, CDR2 FQNNGV. The CDR3 protein is CASSLEWSKRETQYF. CDR3 coding DNA: TGTGCCAGCAGCTTAGAGTGGAGTAAGAGAGAGACCCAGTACTTC.

This clonotype has a handful of counts. The rearrangement links TRBV27 to TRBJ2-3; D possibly uses TRBD1 or TRBD2 (5 bases each). V lost 5 bases and J lost 1, with 16 bases in between. Germline V CDR1 and CDR2: MNHEY, SMNVEV (reference sequence). The CDR3 runs 16 residues. CDR3 protein: CASSGGPHGGTDTQYF. As DNA, the CDR3 is TGTGCCAGCAGTGGGGGTCCACACGGCGGCACAGATACGCAGTATTTT.

There are many counts of this clonotype. This sequence joins TRBV29-1 and TRBJ1-3; D is possibly TRBD1 (5 bases). Germline assignment: CDR1 SQVTM and CDR2 ANQGSEA. V dropped 3 bases and J dropped 0 bases, with 12 bases sitting between them. The CDR3 consists of 15 residues. CDR3 protein: CSVEEGRSSGNTIYF. CDR3 coding DNA: TGCAGCGTTGAGGAGGGACGGAGCTCTGGAAACACCATATATTTT.

In its sample, this clonotype was seen many times. The J gene is TRBJ1-2, the V gene TRBV29-1; D unclear. Trimming cost V 6 bases and J 9 bases, with 20 bases left between them. Looked up from germline, CDR1 is SQVTM and CDR2 is ANQGSEA. The CDR3 extends over 13 amino acids. In nucleotides, the CDR3 is TGCAGCGTCATCGCGACGCCTCCTAGAAGCTACACCTTC. Protein product: CSVIATPPRSYTF. The full variable domain, its missing parts supplied by reference TRBV29-1 and TRBJ1-2, is SAVISQKPSRDICQRGTSLTIQCQVDSQVTMMFWYRQQPGQSLTLIATANQGSEATYESGFVIDKFPISRPNLTFSTLTVSNMSPEDSSIYLCSVIATPPRSYTFGSGTRLTVV.

This clonotype was observed a few times. The rearrangement joins TRBV18 to TRBJ2-2; the match to TRBD1 covers 9 bases. Germline V gene data show CDR1 as KGHSH and CDR2 as LQKENI. Germline trimming cut 2 bases from V and 0 bases from J; bases unmatched to any gene: 7. CDR3 length: 18 amino acids. The CDR3 loop reads CASSPGNRGQTNTGELFF. The CDR3 bases are TGTGCCAGCTCACCAGGGAACAGGGGGCAAACGAACACCGGGGAGCTGTTTTTT.

The CDR3 nucleotides read TGCAGCGTTGAAGTTCGGGGGGCAACCTACGAGCAGTACTTC. As protein: CSVEVRGATYEQYF. The chain couples TRBV29-1 to TRBJ2-7; D is perhaps TRBD2 (7 bases). Per the germline V gene, CDR1 is SQVTM and CDR2 is ANQGSEA. V was trimmed by 1 base and J by 2 bases, leaving 12 bases between them. CDR3 length: 14 amino acids.

This clonotype was picked up many times. The CDR3 sequence: CSVAGTGVSNTQYF. CDR3 sequence (DNA): TGCAGCGTCGCCGGGACAGGGGTTTCGAATACGCAGTATTTT. V usage is TRBV29-1 and J usage is TRBJ2-3, with TRBD1 matching 10 bases. The CDR3 runs 14 residues. Germline CDR1 reads SQVTM; CDR2 reads ANQGSEA. Trimming took 6 bases from V and 7 from J; bases not matched to a gene: 10.

This clonotype has at least ten counts. The chain recombines TRBV7-9 with TRBJ2-3; 9 nucleotides agree with TRBD2. With V trimmed by 2 bases and J by 5 bases, 8 bases remained unmatched. Germline-derived CDR1 and CDR2 are SEHNR and FQNEAQ (reference sequence). The CDR3 is 16 amino acids. The CDR3 here is CASSLLAGGSVDTQYF. CDR3 nucleotides: TGTGCCAGCAGCTTATTGGCGGGGGGGTCGGTAGATACGCAGTATTTT.

This clonotype was detected a few times. The V call is TRBV18, the J call TRBJ2-7; D gene ambiguous. The V end lost 2 bases, the J end lost 2 bases, and 10 bases lay between the germline ends. Germline CDR1 is KGHSH and CDR2 is LQKENI. This CDR3 is 14 amino acids long. DNA for the CDR3: TGTGCCAGCTCACCAGGATTCTCGGCCTACGAGCAGTACTTC. Protein sequence: CASSPGFSAYEQYF.

This clonotype has a count of ten or more. J is TRBJ2-7 and V is TRBV25-1, with D hard to call. Germline loops: CDR1 MGHDK, CDR2 SYGVNS. V was cut by 2 bases and J by 5 bases, with 10 bases left in between. The CDR3 is made up of 13 amino acids. CDR3: CASSEVSTNEQYF. CDR3 sequence (DNA): TGTGCCAGCAGTGAAGTCTCTACCAACGAGCAGTACTTC.

In its sample, this clonotype was seen many times. The rearrangement uses TRBV28 and TRBJ2-3; D is uncertain. The CDR3 has 14 residues. V was clipped by 4 bases and J by 0 bases, with 8 bases between them. The V gene's germline CDR1 is MDHEN and CDR2 SYDVKM. The CDR3 protein is CASSWAPSTDTQYF. The CDR3 DNA sequence: TGTGCCAGCAGTTGGGCCCCAAGCACAGATACGCAGTATTTT.

This clonotype occurred many times. Here the CDR3 reads CASSQGGRGGSSGANVLTF. The DNA of the CDR3 is TGCGCCAGCAGCCAAGGGGGAAGAGGGGGAAGCTCTGGGGCCAACGTCCTGACTTTC. V is TRBV4-1 and J is TRBJ2-6; a possible D gene is TRBD1 (6 bases). Trimming removed 1 base at V and 0 bases at J, with 16 bases between. The CDR3 is made up of 19 amino acids. CDR1 and CDR2 (germline): MGHRA, YSYEKL.

This clonotype was seen repeatedly, ten times or more. The chain has TRBV19 and TRBJ1-2, with 11 nucleotides matching TRBD1. V gave up 10 bases and J gave up 7 bases; unmatched junction bases: 8. Germline CDR1 is LNHDA and CDR2 is SQIVND (reference sequence). CDR3 size: 13 residues. The CDR3 nucleotides read TGTGCCATTGAAGGACAGGGGGCTCGTGGCTACACCTTC. This sequence encodes CAIEGQGARGYTF.

V gene TRBV25-1 combines with J gene TRBJ1-2; D uncertain. There are 11 residues in the CDR3. V gave up 3 bases and J gave up 6 bases, with 5 bases separating them. CDR1 is MGHDK, CDR2 SYGVNS, per germline. CDR3 loop: CASSESHGYTF. The CDR3 DNA reads TGTGCCAGCAGTGAGAGCCATGGCTACACCTTC.

This clonotype turned up a few times. CDR3 amino acids: CASSLQGSPYNEQFF. The CDR3 DNA reads TGTGCCAGCAGTTTACAGGGGTCTCCCTACAATGAGCAGTTCTTC. The V call is TRBV28, the J call TRBJ2-1; TRBD1 might be the D (6 bases). The length of the CDR3 is 15 residues. Looked up from germline, CDR1 is MDHEN and CDR2 is SYDVKM. With 2 bases removed from V and 2 bases from J, the gap between germline ends came to 10 bases.

With respect to this clonotype: At one end, the junction sequence differs from germline, possibly due to a read error. The rearrangement links TRBV7-2 to TRBJ2-5; D perhaps matches TRBD2 (5 bases). CDR3 length: 16 amino acids. Germline CDR1 reads SGHTA; CDR2 reads FQGNSA. CDR3 in amino acids: CVSSSGRGSHQETQYF. For the CDR3, the DNA is TGTGTCAGCAGCTCGGGGAGAGGGTCACACCAAGAGACCCAGTACTTC.

There are many counts of this clonotype. The rearrangement links TRBV2 to TRBJ2-5, with TRBD2 as a possible D gene (5 bases). The V end was cut by 7 bases, the J end by 3 bases, with 15 bases between. The length of the CDR3 is 14 residues. The germline V gene has CDR1 SNHLY and CDR2 FYNNEI. The DNA of the CDR3 is TGTGCCAGCACCTCGGACTCCTATGAAGAGACCCAGTACTTC. Its protein product is CASTSDSYEETQYF.

This clonotype was detected ten times or more. The rearrangement links TRBV7-2 to TRBJ2-7; D gene ambiguous. Trimming left V 1 base short and J 6 bases short, with 13 bases between. The germline V gene has CDR1 SGHTA and CDR2 FQGNSA. The CDR3 runs 14 residues. CDR3 in amino acids: CASSLVEALSEQYF. The CDR3 coding sequence is TGTGCCAGCAGCTTAGTAGAGGCGCTTTCCGAGCAGTACTTC.

This clonotype was detected many times. The chain recombines TRBV6-6 with TRBJ2-7; D gene unclear. The CDR3 totals 14 residues. The V gene's germline CDR1 is MNHNY and CDR2 SVGAGI (reference sequence). V lost 2 bases, J lost 0 bases, and 8 bases lay in between. CDR3 sequence reads: CASSYGVSSYEQYF. The CDR3 coding sequence is TGTGCCAGCAGTTACGGGGTGAGCTCCTACGAGCAGTACTTC.

This clonotype was picked up many times. The gene calls are TRBV4-3 and TRBJ2-5, with 11 bases that match TRBD1. Per the germline V gene, CDR1 is LGHNA and CDR2 is YSLEER. The junction had 4 bases not matched to a gene; V was cut back by 3 bases and J by 4 bases. The CDR3 extends over 15 amino acids. CDR3 protein: CASSHGTGGLETQYF. The CDR3 coding sequence is TGCGCCAGCAGCCACGGGACAGGGGGATTAGAGACCCAGTACTTC.

The sample holds a few counts of this clonotype. The V and J genes are TRBV2 and TRBJ2-2, with 9 bases fitting TRBD1. Germline trimming cut 7 bases from V and 5 bases from J; bases unmatched to any gene: 5. Germline CDR1 is SNHLY and CDR2 is FYNNEI. The CDR3 is made up of 14 amino acids. As DNA, the CDR3 is TGTGCCAGCACCCGGGACAGGGTTACCGGGGAGCTGTTTTTT. Translation gives CASTRDRVTGELFF. The whole variable domain, remainder taken from reference TRBV2 and TRBJ2-2, is EPEVTQTPSHQVTQMGQEVILRCVPISNHLYFYWYRQILGQKVEFLVSFYNNEISEKSEIFDDQFSVERPDGSNFTLKIRSTKLEDSAMYFCASTRDRVTGELFFGEGSRLTVL.

In this sample, this clonotype turned up many times. The chain is built from TRBV29-1 and TRBJ2-5; 8 nucleotides agree with TRBD1. The CDR3 loop spans 15 amino acids. Germline V gives CDR1 SQVTM, CDR2 ANQGSEA. Trimming took 3 bases from V and 3 from J; bases not matched to a gene: 9. The CDR3 coding sequence is TGCAGCGTTGATGGCGTCAGGGGGCGAGAAGAGACCCAGTACTTC. It is translated as CSVDGVRGREETQYF.

The chain has TRBV20-1 and TRBJ1-2; no definite D call. Trimming removed 3 bases at V and 0 bases at J, with 17 bases between. From germline, CDR1 is DFQATT and CDR2 SNEGSKA (reference sequence). The CDR3 extends over 16 amino acids. The CDR3 DNA reads as TGCAGTGCTAGGCGGGCCACCGGTACAGCTAACTATGGCTACACCTTC. The encoded protein is CSARRATGTANYGYTF.